These 32 T cell receptor beta chains share one sample of origin, sequenced in a study of T cells in Graves' hyperthyroidism and ophthalmopathy. RNA transcripts served as the template for amplifying TCR beta CDR3 regions. During a first-round RT-PCR of the TCR CDR3, the HTBI primer set was used. MiXCR, applied by TCRdb to the multiplex PCR reads, yields one record per CDR3 protein. This sample has a few hundred thousand distinct CDR3 sequences, with 15% found just once. Sequencing used blood. These receptors all come from a woman aged 25 to 39 with Graves' hyperthyroidism.

This clonotype was recorded a few times. The chain combines TRBV28 with TRBJ1-3; D is unresolved. Germline-derived CDR1 and CDR2 are MDHEN and SYDVKM. V shed 4 bases and J shed 4 bases, with 11 bases lying between them. The CDR3 covers 14 residues. The CDR3 sequence is CASSSRPQGNTIYF. The CDR3 DNA sequence: TGTGCCAGCAGTTCCCGGCCACAGGGAAACACCATATATTTT.

This clonotype was counted many times. This chain connects TRBV18 to TRBJ2-1, with TRBD1 as a possible D gene (7 bases). The CDR3 runs 16 residues. The germline CDR1 and CDR2 sequences are KGHSH and LQKENI. V shed 3 bases and J shed 6 bases, with 18 bases lying between them. The CDR3, as DNA: TGTGCCAGCTCACCTTTGTCGCCAGGGGGGATCAATGAGCAGTTCTTC. This codes for CASSPLSPGGINEQFF.

A single count supports this clonotype. The chain joins TRBV7-3 to TRBJ2-6; D unclear. CDR1 is SGHTA and CDR2 is FQGTGA in the germline V gene. This CDR3 spans 14 amino acids. The V gene lost 5 bases and the J gene lost 2 bases, with 7 bases spanning the gap. The chain's CDR3 is CASSPGPGANVLTF. CDR3 DNA: TGTGCCAGCAGCCCCGGCCCTGGGGCCAACGTCCTGACTTTC.

This clonotype was seen ten or more times. This chain connects TRBV28 to TRBJ2-1; D is perhaps TRBD2 (5 bases). This CDR3 contains 13 residues. Germline CDR1 reads MDHEN; CDR2 reads SYDVKM. The V and J ends lost 5 bases and 8 bases respectively, with 13 bases between them. In nucleotides, the CDR3 is TGTGCCAGCAGTCCCCCGACCGGGGATGAGCAGTTCTTC. Translating gives CASSPPTGDEQFF.

There are a few counts of this clonotype. CDR3 sequence: CASSILAGTETQYF. The CDR3 DNA reads as TGTGCCAGTAGTATTCTAGCGGGGACGGAGACCCAGTACTTC. The rearrangement links TRBV19 to TRBJ2-5; 9 positions match TRBD2. CDR3 length equals 14 residues. Germline-derived CDR1 and CDR2 are LNHDA and SQIVND (reference sequence). Trimming removed 3 bases from V and 5 bases from J; junction bases left unmatched: 4.

The chain links TRBV2 to TRBJ2-3; D gene ambiguous. This CDR3 region has 17 residues. Germline CDR1 reads SNHLY; CDR2 reads FYNNEI. Trimming took 7 bases from V and 0 from J, leaving 20 bases between them. The CDR3 nucleotides are TGTGCCAGCACCTTAACCCGTCCCCGTGGGAGCACAGATACGCAGTATTTT. Residues: CASTLTRPRGSTDTQYF.

At least ten counts were recorded for this clonotype. The CDR3 coding sequence is TGCGCCAGCAGCTTGGGGTCCGGGACAGAGCTTAATGAGCAGTTCTTC. Protein product: CASSLGSGTELNEQFF. V is TRBV5-1 and J is TRBJ2-1, with 7 bases matching TRBD1. This CDR3 has 16 amino acids. The ends lost 0 bases at V and 7 bases at J; junction bases unmatched: 10. Per the germline V gene, CDR1 is SGHRS and CDR2 is YFSETQ.

This clonotype was recorded at least ten times. The chain's CDR3 is CASGLVKGYEQYF. Written as DNA, the CDR3 is TGTGCCAGCGGACTAGTAAAGGGGTACGAGCAGTACTTC. The chain is built from TRBV28 and TRBJ2-7; 7 nucleotides match TRBD2. The CDR3 is made up of 13 amino acids. J was trimmed by 4 bases and V by 8 bases; bases with no gene match: 8. Germline V CDR1 and CDR2: MDHEN, SYDVKM.

This clonotype has only a few counts. V usage is TRBV19 and J usage is TRBJ2-1; TRBD2 matches at 9 bases. Germline V gene lookup returns CDR1 LNHDA and CDR2 SQIVND (reference sequence). The CDR3 is 16 amino acids. With 5 bases clipped from V and 0 bases from J, the junction kept 5 bases outside the gene matches. CDR3 sequence (DNA): TGTGCCAGTAGTCCCCGTAGCGGGAGCTCCTACAATGAGCAGTTCTTC. Translation: CASSPRSGSSYNEQFF.

Only a few counts were recorded for this clonotype. This chain joins TRBV2 and TRBJ2-2, with D possibly being TRBD2 (5 bases). The ends were cut back, 5 bases at V and 3 bases at J, with 16 bases in the middle. Germline V gene lookup returns CDR1 SNHLY and CDR2 FYNNEI. The CDR3 is 16 amino acids. CDR3 coding DNA: TGTGCCAGCAGTATTGCCAGCGGAGTGTACACCGGGGAGCTGTTTTTT. Translation gives CASSIASGVYTGELFF.

V is TRBV5-1 and J is TRBJ2-1; 7 bases line up with TRBD1. Germline V gives CDR1 SGHRS, CDR2 YFSETQ. The CDR3 has 14 amino acids. Trimming at V came to 4 bases and at J to 5 bases, leaving 6 bases not matched to a gene. The chain's CDR3 is CASSATGQNNEQFF. The DNA of the CDR3 is TGCGCCAGCAGCGCAACGGGACAGAACAATGAGCAGTTCTTC.

The rearrangement uses TRBV9 and TRBJ1-1; the D is unclear. Trimming shortened V by 0 bases and J by 1 base, and 7 bases separated the two germline ends. Per the germline V gene, CDR1 is SGDLS and CDR2 is YYNGEE. The CDR3 extends over 14 amino acids. This chain's CDR3 is CASSVEGTNTEAFF. CDR3 nucleotides: TGTGCCAGCAGCGTAGAAGGCACGAACACTGAAGCTTTCTTT.

V gene TRBV28 combines with J gene TRBJ1-4, with 9 bases identical to TRBD1. V dropped 3 bases and J dropped 6; count of bases not matched to a gene: 5. Germline V CDR1 and CDR2: MDHEN, SYDVKM. The CDR3 is made up of 15 amino acids. This chain's CDR3 is CASSFFGTGYEKLFF. The CDR3 nucleotides read TGTGCCAGCAGTTTTTTCGGGACAGGGTATGAAAAACTGTTTTTT.

There are many counts of this clonotype. The chain is built from TRBV7-2 and TRBJ2-3, with 8 nucleotides matching TRBD2. CDR3 length: 15 residues. Germline V lookup: CDR1 SGHTA, CDR2 FQGNSA. V trimming: 3 bases; J trimming: 2 bases; junction bases outside the gene matches: 4. The CDR3 loop is CASSFSGTDTDTQYF. The CDR3 DNA reads TGTGCCAGCAGCTTTAGCGGGACTGACACAGATACGCAGTATTTT. The full variable domain, its missing parts supplied by reference TRBV7-2 and TRBJ2-3, is GAGVSQSPSNKVTEKGKDVELRCDPISGHTALYWYRQSLGQGLEFLIYFQGNSAPDKSGLPSDRFSAERTGGSVSTLTIQRTQQEDSAVYLCASSFSGTDTDTQYFGPGTRLTVL.

This clonotype was detected a few times. The gene calls are TRBV9 and TRBJ2-2; weak D call: TRBD2 (5 bases). Germline V CDR1 and CDR2: SGDLS, YYNGEE. The V end was cut by 0 bases, the J end by 2 bases, with 11 bases between. The CDR3 is made up of 16 amino acids. The CDR3 DNA reads as TGTGCCAGCAGCGTAGCCAGCGGTACTAACACCGGGGAGCTGTTTTTT. It encodes CASSVASGTNTGELFF.

Written as DNA, the CDR3 is TGTGCCAGCAGCCAAGCTGGGGGAGGCGATGGCTACACCTTC. Protein product: CASSQAGGGDGYTF. The genes are TRBV5-4 and TRBJ1-2, with D maybe TRBD1 (5 bases). Per germline, CDR1 SGHNT and CDR2 YYREEE (reference sequence). The CDR3 loop spans 14 amino acids. Trimming pared 4 bases from V and 6 bases from J, leaving 16 bases between.

This clonotype was counted a few times. V is TRBV24-1 and J is TRBJ2-3, with TRBD1 as a possible D gene (6 bases). The V end was cut by 9 bases, the J end by 3 bases, with 12 bases between. CDR3 size: 13 residues. Germline V CDR1 and CDR2: KGHDR, SFDVKD. The CDR3 sequence is CATSDTGTDTQYF. The CDR3 DNA follows: TGTGCCACCTCCGATACAGGGACAGATACGCAGTATTTT.

This clonotype was seen many times. The chain recombines TRBV7-3 with TRBJ2-1; no firm D call. Per the germline V gene, CDR1 is SGHTA and CDR2 is FQGTGA. The V end lost 2 bases, the J end lost 9 bases, and 17 bases lay between the germline ends. This CDR3 contains 15 residues. CDR3 nucleotides: TGTGCCAGCAGCTTACCGTCTAGAATGAGCTCTGAGCAGTTCTTC. Amino acids: CASSLPSRMSSEQFF.

The rearrangement joins TRBV20-1 to TRBJ2-7; 10 positions agree with TRBD2. Germline assignment: CDR1 DFQATT and CDR2 SNEGSKA (reference sequence). With 2 bases clipped from V and 0 bases from J, the junction kept 10 bases outside the gene matches. CDR3 length: 17 residues. The chain's CDR3 is CSARPVSSGSLSYEQYF. CDR3 coding DNA: TGCAGTGCTAGACCCGTCTCTAGCGGGAGCCTCTCCTACGAGCAGTACTTC.

There are a few counts of this clonotype. The chain recombines TRBV20-1 with TRBJ2-5, with 9 nucleotides matching TRBD1. Losses at the gene ends were 5 bases for V and 5 bases for J; bases not matched to a gene: 9. Germline-derived CDR1 and CDR2 are DFQATT and SNEGSKA (reference sequence). The CDR3 covers 14 residues. The CDR3 sequence: CSARGQGVGETQYF. The CDR3 DNA follows: TGCAGTGCTCGGGGACAGGGTGTAGGGGAGACCCAGTACTTC.

This clonotype has at least ten counts. The chain joins TRBV27 to TRBJ2-1; D perhaps matches TRBD2 (6 bases). V was clipped by 8 bases and J by 1 base, with 21 bases between them. CDR1 MNHEY and CDR2 SMNVEV come from the germline V gene (reference sequence). CDR3 length: 17 amino acids. The CDR3 region has the DNA TGTGCCAGCTCTGCCTTGCGGGACCTCTTTTCCTACAATGAGCAGTTCTTC. Amino acids: CASSALRDLFSYNEQFF.

This chain uses TRBV2 with TRBJ2-3, with 12 bases aligning to TRBD2. From germline, CDR1 is SNHLY and CDR2 FYNNEI. V lost 7 bases and J lost 5; bases outside the gene matches: 7. This CDR3 has 15 residues. The CDR3 here is CASTATSGRGDTQYF. The CDR3 DNA reads TGTGCCAGCACCGCGACTAGCGGGAGAGGAGATACGCAGTATTTT.

The J gene is TRBJ1-6, the V gene TRBV18; a possible D gene is TRBD1 (6 bases). Germline-derived CDR1 and CDR2 are KGHSH and LQKENI. CDR3 length equals 13 residues. V was shortened by 5 bases and J by 8 bases, with 10 bases between the two germline ends. The chain's CDR3 is CASSTGRDSPLHF. The CDR3 nucleotides read TGTGCCAGCTCAACAGGGCGAGATTCACCCCTCCACTTT.

This clonotype was detected once. V is TRBV3-1 and J is TRBJ1-3; 9 positions agree with TRBD1. Germline CDR1 reads LGHDT; CDR2 reads YNNKEL (reference sequence). The trim removed 5 bases at V and 4 bases at J, leaving 12 bases unmatched. The CDR3 consists of 17 residues. In DNA form, the CDR3 reads TGTGCCAGCAGCACGACGACAACAGGGGGCAGGGGAAACACCATATATTTT. Protein product: CASSTTTTGGRGNTIYF.

V gene TRBV4-1 combines with J gene TRBJ1-1; 7 bases fit TRBD1. The trim removed 0 bases at V and 7 bases at J, leaving 5 bases unmatched. The CDR3 has 14 residues. CDR1 MGHRA and CDR2 YSYEKL come from the germline V gene. The CDR3 loop reads CASSQDPGQFEAFF. In DNA form, the CDR3 reads TGCGCCAGCAGCCAAGACCCGGGACAGTTTGAAGCTTTCTTT.

This clonotype was found many times. The chain employs TRBV20-1 and TRBJ2-7; the D gene is possibly TRBD1 (6 bases). Trimming took off 4 bases at V and 5 bases at J, with 15 bases between the two ends. The CDR3 runs to 13 residues. The germline V gene has CDR1 DFQATT and CDR2 SNEGSKA (reference sequence). The CDR3 is CSAKQGFTNEQYF. The CDR3, as DNA: TGCAGTGCTAAGCAGGGGTTTACTAACGAGCAGTACTTC.

This clonotype appeared a few times. V is TRBV7-3 and J is TRBJ2-5; 14 bases are shared with TRBD2. Germline loops: CDR1 SGHTA, CDR2 FQGTGA. This CDR3 spans 15 amino acids. Losses at the gene ends were 1 base for V and 12 bases for J; bases not matched to a gene: 7. The CDR3: CASSLKGTSGSSKYF. In nucleotides, the CDR3 is TGTGCCAGCAGCTTAAAAGGGACTAGCGGGAGCTCTAAGTACTTC.

This clonotype turned up a few times. A much more abundant neighbour one base away suggests this may be a read error. The chain is built from TRBV6-1 and TRBJ2-6; no clear D. The germline gives CDR1 MNHNS, CDR2 SASEGT. The CDR3 has 14 amino acids. CDR3 DNA: TGTGCCAGCAGTGCCCACTCTGGGACCAACGTCCTGACTTTC. Protein: CASSAHSGTNVLTF.

This clonotype was seen ten or more times. V and J are TRBV3-1 and TRBJ2-7; tentative D call: TRBD2 (5 bases). Germline V lookup: CDR1 LGHDT, CDR2 YNNKEL (reference sequence). Trimming removed 1 base at V and 2 bases at J, with 9 bases between. The CDR3 totals 14 residues. CDR3 region: CASSQAGRPYEQYF. In nucleotides, the CDR3 is TGTGCCAGCAGCCAAGCGGGAAGACCCTACGAGCAGTACTTC.

This clonotype was recorded a few times. The CDR3 spells CASSQLQGAPYNEQFF. The CDR3 DNA reads as TGTGCCAGCAGCCAACTTCAGGGGGCTCCCTACAATGAGCAGTTCTTC. The V and J genes are TRBV14 and TRBJ2-1, with 8 bases fitting TRBD1. This CDR3 has 16 amino acids. Germline CDR1 reads SGHDN; CDR2 reads FVKESK. Trimming removed 2 bases from V and 2 bases from J; junction bases left unmatched: 5.

In this sample, this clonotype turned up once. This could be a read error, since a much larger clone is one nucleotide away. In this CDR3 the conserved last residue, phenylalanine or tryptophan, is missing, so a read error is likely. V gene TRBV10-1 combines with J gene TRBJ1-1; D remains ambiguous. CDR1 WNHNN and CDR2 SYGVQD come from the germline V gene (reference sequence). This CDR3 has 13 residues. The germline V and J ends were trimmed by 5 bases and 6 bases, with 13 bases remaining between them. CDR3 protein: CASSLGEGAEAFL. The CDR3 region has the DNA TGCGCCAGCAGTCTGGGCGAGGGCGCTGAAGCTTTCCTT.

This clonotype appeared a few times. This sequence joins TRBV20-1 and TRBJ2-1, with 9 nucleotides matching TRBD2. CDR3 size: 15 residues. Germline loops: CDR1 DFQATT, CDR2 SNEGSKA (reference sequence). V lost 0 bases to trimming and J lost 9 bases; unmatched junction nucleotides: 9. CDR3 residues: CSARDEGGRATEQFF. CDR3 coding DNA: TGCAGTGCTAGAGATGAGGGCGGGAGGGCCACTGAGCAGTTCTTC.